The T cell receptor (beta chain) described here comes from a study of post-analysis software for immune sequencing data. Study-level background: There were relapsing-remitting, secondary progressive and progressive-relapsing multiple sclerosis among the disease courses included. Overall study results and limits: Patients had higher frequencies than controls of five TRBV segments, including TRBV5-6, TRBV5-1 and TRBV20-1.

The TCR beta cDNA libraries carried unique molecular identifiers. TCRdb independently ran MiXCR on the PCR reads; one entry per CDR3 protein. The table records hundreds of thousands of distinct CDR3 sequences, roughly three fifths of them present only once. The V end lost 4 bases, the J end lost 3 bases, and 16 bases lay between the germline ends. Per the germline V gene, CDR1 is SGHRS and CDR2 is YFSETQ. This CDR3 contains 15 residues. About this clonotype itself: Antigen specificity is unknown.

This clonotype was obtained from a girl aged 2 to 9 with multiple sclerosis. The sample taken for sequencing was blood. This chain links TRBV5-1 with TRBJ2-5; tentatively, D is TRBD1 or TRBD2 (7 bases each). The CDR3 sequence is CASSRTGAGEETQYF. CDR3 DNA: TGCGCCAGCAGCAGGACAGGCGCGGGAGAAGAGACCCAGTACTTC.